The clone carrying this T cell receptor beta chain was counted many times. What it binds is not known. Preparation of TCR beta libraries was done by quantitative 5'-RACE with molecular barcodes. TCRdb called the 5' RACE reads again in MiXCR, with one record for every CDR3 protein. The table has 800,000 to 900,000 distinct CDR3 sequences, 12% seen once. This entry belongs to a study of CD8 T cells in ankylosing spondylitis. General study points: Among TCR beta sequences, a motif of several highly homologous variants appeared characteristic of ankylosing spondylitis blood. The study looked at matched synovial fluid samples from ankylosing spondylitis patients. Disease-linked clones were reported to be significantly enriched there. In reactive arthritis synovial fluid and blood, some motif variants had been reported before.

The sample was blood, either unsorted or a sorted T cell fraction (not recorded which). This receptor was identified in a male donor with ankylosing spondylitis.

CDR3 coding DNA: TGTGCCAGCAGCCCCGGGGGGATGGGACAGCCCCAGCATTTT. Translation: CASSPGGMGQPQHF. The rearrangement joins TRBV12-3 or TRBV12-4 to TRBJ1-5; maybe TRBD1 (5 bases). CDR3 size: 14 residues. V lost 6 bases to trimming and J lost 7 bases, with 16 bases between them.